These 16 T cell receptor beta chains share one sample of origin, sequenced in a study of control samples from healthy donors and cancer patients. Only in-frame clones appear in the TCRdb table, and some are missing; sequencing was by immunoSEQ multiplex PCR. The sample spans some 190,000 clones; the ten largest clones claim 2.2%. Sequenced sample: blood. These TCRs come from a woman aged 25-40 years in good health.

This rearrangement joins TRBV4-1 to TRBJ1-2; 11 positions match TRBD1. Looked up from germline, CDR1 is MGHRA and CDR2 is YSYEKL. The CDR3 is made up of 17 amino acids. V lost 2 bases, J lost 8 bases, and 13 bases stayed unmatched. Written as DNA, the CDR3 is TGCGCCAGCAGCCAATCTCGGACAGGGGGCCTGCTGGGAGGCTACACCTTC. This codes for CASSQSRTGGLLGGYTF.

CDR3 region: CASSLQMTDSRGYTF. The CDR3 DNA sequence: TGTGCCAGCAGCCTTCAGATGACGGATTCAAGGGGCTACACCTTC. The chain recombines TRBV4-2 with TRBJ1-2; D not certain. The V end was cut by 4 bases, the J end by 8 bases, with 20 bases between. Germline V gene sequence: CDR1 LGHNA, CDR2 YNFKEQ. This CDR3 is built from 15 residues.

The CDR3 region is CASSQGGHTIYF. Here the CDR3 DNA reads TGTGCCAGCAGCCAAGGAGGGCACACCATATATTTT. V and J are TRBV3-1 (or the pseudogene TRBV3-2) and TRBJ1-3; D is unclear. CDR3 size: 12 residues. CDR1 is LGHDT, CDR2 YNNKEL, per germline (reference sequence). Trimming cost V 1 base and J 8 bases, with 6 bases left between them.

V is TRBV7-9 and J is TRBJ1-1; possible D gene TRBD1, 5 bases. From germline, CDR1 is SEHNR and CDR2 FQNEAQ (reference sequence). The CDR3 spans 17 residues. V gave up 3 bases and J gave up 4 bases, with 21 bases separating them. DNA of the CDR3: TGTGCCAGCAGCTTCTTAGGGGTAGGCATAAAGAGCACTGAAGCTTTCTTT. Protein product: CASSFLGVGIKSTEAFF.

This rearrangement joins TRBV10-3 to TRBJ2-7, with D unclear. Germline V gene lookup returns CDR1 ENHRY and CDR2 SYGVKD. With 0 bases removed from V and 4 bases from J, the gap between germline ends came to 4 bases. The CDR3 covers 12 residues. CDR3 residues: CAISESTYEQYF. CDR3 bases: TGTGCCATCAGTGAGTCCACATACGAGCAGTACTTC.

This CDR3 is CASRVYGYTF. In DNA, the CDR3 is TGTGCCAGCAGAGTCTATGGCTACACCTTC. This chain links TRBV2 with TRBJ1-2; D gene uncertain. V lost 6 bases and J lost 4, with 3 bases in between. The CDR3 consists of 10 residues. Germline CDR1 is SNHLY and CDR2 is FYNNEI.

The V call is TRBV6-5, the J call TRBJ1-2; 12 positions agree with TRBD1. CDR1 is MNHEY, CDR2 SVGAGI, per germline. The CDR3 spans 12 residues. Trimming at V came to 11 bases and at J to 8 bases, leaving 6 bases not matched to a gene. The CDR3 region has the DNA TGTGCCGTCCGGGACAGGGGGCACGGCTACACCTTC. Amino acid sequence: CAVRDRGHGYTF.

This chain connects TRBV18 to TRBJ2-2, with D tentatively TRBD2 (5 bases). Trimming shortened V by 4 bases and J by 2 bases, and 14 bases separated the two germline ends. This CDR3 has 16 amino acids. CDR1 and CDR2 (germline): KGHSH, LQKENI. CDR3 sequence: CASSLYRLANTGELFF. DNA of the CDR3: TGTGCCAGCTCACTCTACCGGCTAGCAAACACCGGGGAGCTGTTTTTT.

The chain joins TRBV18 to TRBJ2-5, with D unresolved. The V gene's germline CDR1 is KGHSH and CDR2 LQKENI. The germline V and J ends were trimmed by 3 bases and 5 bases, with 13 bases remaining between them. This CDR3 region has 14 residues. CDR3 sequence: CASSPPNEVETQYF. The CDR3 DNA reads TGTGCCAGCTCACCCCCCAATGAGGTTGAGACCCAGTACTTC.

The chain has TRBV7-3 and TRBJ2-3, with 7 nucleotides matching TRBD1. The CDR3 sequence is 16 residues long. With V trimmed by 3 bases and J by 2 bases, 8 bases remained unmatched. From germline, CDR1 is SGHTA and CDR2 FQGTGA. The CDR3 region is CASSFHPGQTTDTQYF. As DNA, the CDR3 is TGTGCCAGCAGCTTCCATCCGGGACAGACCACAGATACGCAGTATTTT.

V usage is TRBV19 and J usage is TRBJ2-1; 8 bases are shared with TRBD2. J was trimmed by 7 bases and V by 7 bases; bases with no gene match: 9. Germline lookup yields CDR1 LNHDA and CDR2 SQIVND (reference sequence). The CDR3 is 14 amino acids. The CDR3 loop is CASTAGGGWNEQFF. Written as DNA, the CDR3 is TGTGCCAGTACTGCGGGGGGCGGGTGGAATGAGCAGTTCTTC.

The chain links TRBV10-3 to TRBJ1-6; a weak D match, TRBD1 (5 bases). The V gene's germline CDR1 is ENHRY and CDR2 SYGVKD. The CDR3 runs to 14 residues. V lost 1 base and J 10 bases, leaving 11 bases between the germline ends. CDR3 loop: CAISELGGTSPLHF. In nucleotides, the CDR3 is TGTGCCATCAGTGAGTTGGGGGGGACGTCACCCCTCCACTTT.

A remark on this clone: The junction departs from the called germline gene at one end, perhaps through a read error. The J gene is TRBJ2-5, the V gene TRBV7-7; perhaps TRBD1 as D (6 bases). The CDR3 loop spans 15 amino acids. Germline values: CDR1 SSHAT, CDR2 FNYEAQ (reference sequence). The CDR3 region is CASSLAPGTSETQYF. Written as DNA, the CDR3 is TGTGCTAGCAGCTTAGCGCCAGGGACATCAGAGACCCAGTACTTC.

The V and J genes are TRBV27 and TRBJ1-6, with D perhaps TRBD1 (5 bases). The germline CDR1 and CDR2 sequences are MNHEY and SMNVEV (reference sequence). The length of the CDR3 is 16 residues. Trimming took off 7 bases at V and 0 bases at J, with 13 bases between the two ends. CDR3 protein: CASTGTGSSYNSPLHF. CDR3 in DNA: TGTGCCAGCACCGGGACGGGAAGCTCCTATAATTCACCCCTCCACTTT.

In DNA form, the CDR3 reads TGTGCCAGCTCACCACTGGACAGGGGTGATGGCTACACCTTC. Residues: CASSPLDRGDGYTF. The V and J genes are TRBV18 and TRBJ1-2; 9 bases fit TRBD1. The CDR3 is made up of 14 amino acids. Per germline, CDR1 KGHSH and CDR2 LQKENI. The J segment lost 6 bases and the V segment lost 1 base, leaving 3 bases of the junction unmatched.

This chain links TRBV10-1 with TRBJ1-1; D not resolved. Trimming cost V 5 bases and J 10 bases, with 17 bases left between them. Germline assignment: CDR1 WNHNN and CDR2 SYGVQD (reference sequence). The CDR3 extends over 13 amino acids. CDR3 in DNA: TGCGCCAGCAGTTCCCACTATCAGACGGCAGCTTTCTTT. Its protein is CASSSHYQTAAFF.